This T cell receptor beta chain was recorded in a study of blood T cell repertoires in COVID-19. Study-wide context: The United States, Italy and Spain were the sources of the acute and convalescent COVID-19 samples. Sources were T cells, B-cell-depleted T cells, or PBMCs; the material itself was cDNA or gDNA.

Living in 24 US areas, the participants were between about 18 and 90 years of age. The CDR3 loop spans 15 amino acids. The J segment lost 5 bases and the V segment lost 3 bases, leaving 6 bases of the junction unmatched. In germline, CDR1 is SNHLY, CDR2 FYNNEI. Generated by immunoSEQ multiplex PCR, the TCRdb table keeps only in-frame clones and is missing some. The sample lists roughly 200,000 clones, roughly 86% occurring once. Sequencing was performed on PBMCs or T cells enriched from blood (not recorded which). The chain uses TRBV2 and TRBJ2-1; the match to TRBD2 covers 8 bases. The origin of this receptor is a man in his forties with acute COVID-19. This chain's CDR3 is CASSDRLAGDNEQFF. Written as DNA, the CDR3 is TGTGCCAGCAGTGATCGTCTAGCGGGCGACAATGAGCAGTTCTTC. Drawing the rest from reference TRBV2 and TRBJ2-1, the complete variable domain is EPEVTQTPSHQVTQMGQEVILRCVPISNHLYFYWYRQILGQKVEFLVSFYNNEISEKSEIFDDQFSVERPDGSNFTLKIRSTKLEDSAMYFCASSDRLAGDNEQFFGPGTRLTVL.